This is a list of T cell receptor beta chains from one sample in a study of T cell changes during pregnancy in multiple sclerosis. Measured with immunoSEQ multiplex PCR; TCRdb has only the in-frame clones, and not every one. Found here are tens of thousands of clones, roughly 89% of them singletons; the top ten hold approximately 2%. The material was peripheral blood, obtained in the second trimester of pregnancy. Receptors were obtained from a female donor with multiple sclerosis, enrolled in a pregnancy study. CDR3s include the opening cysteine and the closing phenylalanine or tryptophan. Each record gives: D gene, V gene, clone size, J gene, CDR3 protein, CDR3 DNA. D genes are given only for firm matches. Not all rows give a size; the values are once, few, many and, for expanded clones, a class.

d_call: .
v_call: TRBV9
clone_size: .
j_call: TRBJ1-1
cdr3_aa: CASSNSGDIGYTEAFF
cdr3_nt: TGTGCCAGCAGCAACTCCGGGGACATAGGGTACACTGAAGCTTTCTTT

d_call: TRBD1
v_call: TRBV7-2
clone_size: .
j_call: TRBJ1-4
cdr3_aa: CASSPRWDRGREKLFF
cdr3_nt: TGTGCCAGCAGCCCACGATGGGACAGGGGGAGGGAAAAACTGTTTTTT

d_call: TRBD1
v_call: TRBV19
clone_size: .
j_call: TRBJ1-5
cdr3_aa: CASSNPETGTSIIYQPQHF
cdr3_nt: TGTGCCAGTAGTAACCCCGAGACAGGGACATCTATAATTTATCAGCCCCAGCATTTT

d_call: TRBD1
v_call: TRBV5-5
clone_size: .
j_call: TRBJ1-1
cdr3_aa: CASSTTGAGTPEAFF
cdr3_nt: TGTGCCAGCAGCACAACAGGGGCGGGGACCCCTGAAGCTTTCTTT

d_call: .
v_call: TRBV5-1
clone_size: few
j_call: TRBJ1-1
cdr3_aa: CASSLNGQMNTEAFF
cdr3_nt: TGCGCCAGCAGCTTAAACGGACAGATGAACACTGAAGCTTTCTTT

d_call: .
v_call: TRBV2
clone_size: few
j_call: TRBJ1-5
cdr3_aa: CASSLGPRVISGQPQHF
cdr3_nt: TGTGCCAGCAGTCTGGGGCCTCGGGTCATTTCTGGTCAGCCCCAGCATTTT

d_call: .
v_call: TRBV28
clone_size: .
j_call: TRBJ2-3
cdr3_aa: CASSLYSVSTDTQYF
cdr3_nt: TGTGCCAGCAGTTTATATAGCGTAAGCACAGATACGCAGTATTTT

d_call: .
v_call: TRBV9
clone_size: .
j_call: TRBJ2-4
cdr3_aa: CASSVMSGGIQYF
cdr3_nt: TGTGCCAGCAGCGTAATGAGCGGCGGCATTCAGTACTTC

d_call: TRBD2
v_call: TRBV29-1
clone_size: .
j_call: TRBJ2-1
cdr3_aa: CSESGTSGNEQFF
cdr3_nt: TGCAGCGAGAGCGGGACTAGCGGGAATGAGCAGTTCTTC

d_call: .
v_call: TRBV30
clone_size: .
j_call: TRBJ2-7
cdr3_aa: CAWSVGSGYEQYF
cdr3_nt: TGTGCCTGGAGTGTGGGGAGCGGCTACGAGCAGTACTTC

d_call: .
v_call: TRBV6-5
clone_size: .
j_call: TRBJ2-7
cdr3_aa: CASSPSGPRHEQYF
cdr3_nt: TGTGCCAGCAGTCCTTCCGGTCCCAGGCACGAGCAGTACTTC

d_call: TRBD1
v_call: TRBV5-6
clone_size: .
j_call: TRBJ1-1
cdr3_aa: CASSTTDRDQAFF
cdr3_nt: TGTGCCAGCAGCACCACGGACAGGGATCAGGCTTTCTTT

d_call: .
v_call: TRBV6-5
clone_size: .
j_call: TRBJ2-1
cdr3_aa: CASSRRANDNEQFF
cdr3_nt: TGTGCCAGCAGTCGGAGAGCGAACGACAATGAGCAGTTCTTC

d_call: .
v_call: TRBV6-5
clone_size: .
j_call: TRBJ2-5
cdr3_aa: CASSYTGQQETQYF
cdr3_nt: TGTGCCAGCAGTTACACAGGACAGCAAGAGACCCAGTACTTC

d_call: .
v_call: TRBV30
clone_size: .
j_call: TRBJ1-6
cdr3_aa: CAWSEGTPLHF
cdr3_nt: TGTGCCTGGAGTGAGGGGACACCCCTCCACTTT

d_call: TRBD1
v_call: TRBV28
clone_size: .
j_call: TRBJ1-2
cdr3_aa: CASSSGQGESGYTF
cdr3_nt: TGTGCCAGCAGTTCGGGACAGGGGGAGAGCGGCTACACCTTC

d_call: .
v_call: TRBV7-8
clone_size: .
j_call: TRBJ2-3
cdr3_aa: CASSLAIGEGTDTQYF
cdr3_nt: TGTGCCAGCAGCTTAGCGATCGGGGAGGGCACAGATACGCAGTATTTT

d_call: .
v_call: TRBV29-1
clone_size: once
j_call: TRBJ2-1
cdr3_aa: CSHIEGDINEQFF
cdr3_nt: TGCAGCCATATAGAGGGAGATATCAATGAGCAGTTCTTC

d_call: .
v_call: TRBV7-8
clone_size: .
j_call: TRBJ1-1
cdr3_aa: CASSLRRGPEAFF
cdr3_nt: TGTGCCAGCAGCCTTCGGCGCGGGCCGGAAGCTTTCTTT

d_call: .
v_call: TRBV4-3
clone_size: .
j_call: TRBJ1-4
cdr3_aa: CASSEEEGFHEKLFF
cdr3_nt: TGCGCCAGCAGCGAAGAGGAGGGGTTTCATGAAAAACTGTTTTTT

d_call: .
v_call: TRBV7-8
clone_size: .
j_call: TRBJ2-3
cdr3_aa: CASSPLGRDTQYF
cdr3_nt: TGTGCCAGCAGCCCTTTAGGGAGGGATACGCAGTATTTT

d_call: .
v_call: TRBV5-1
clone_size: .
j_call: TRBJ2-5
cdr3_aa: CASSFYNQETQYF
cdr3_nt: TGCGCCAGCAGCTTTTATAACCAAGAGACCCAGTACTTC

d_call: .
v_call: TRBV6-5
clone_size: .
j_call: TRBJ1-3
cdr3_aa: CASSLQDAGNTIYF
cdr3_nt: TGTGCCAGCAGTCTTCAGGATGCTGGAAACACCATATATTTT

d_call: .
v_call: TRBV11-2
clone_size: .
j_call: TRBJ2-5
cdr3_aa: CASSPGVQETQYF
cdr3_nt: TGTGCCAGCAGCCCTGGAGTCCAAGAGACCCAGTACTTC

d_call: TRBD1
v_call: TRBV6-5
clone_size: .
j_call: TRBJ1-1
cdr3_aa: CASREGTGGAFF
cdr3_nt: TGTGCCAGCAGGGAAGGGACAGGGGGGGCTTTCTTT

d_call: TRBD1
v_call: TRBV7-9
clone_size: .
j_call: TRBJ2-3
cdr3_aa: CASSSRIRTGEDTQYF
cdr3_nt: TGTGCCAGCAGCTCTCGGATCCGAACAGGGGAAGATACGCAGTATTTT